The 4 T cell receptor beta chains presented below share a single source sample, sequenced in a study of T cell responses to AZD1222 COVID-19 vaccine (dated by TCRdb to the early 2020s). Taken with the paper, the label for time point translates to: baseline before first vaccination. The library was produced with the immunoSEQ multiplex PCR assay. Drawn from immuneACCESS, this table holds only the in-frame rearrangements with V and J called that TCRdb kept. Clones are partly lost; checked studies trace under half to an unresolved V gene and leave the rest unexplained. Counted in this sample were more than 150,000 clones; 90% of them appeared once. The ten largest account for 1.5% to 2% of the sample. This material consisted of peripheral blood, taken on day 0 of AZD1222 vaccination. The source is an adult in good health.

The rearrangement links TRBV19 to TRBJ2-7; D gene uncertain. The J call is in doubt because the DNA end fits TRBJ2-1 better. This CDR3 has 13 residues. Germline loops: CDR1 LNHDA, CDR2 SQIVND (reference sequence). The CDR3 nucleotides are TGTGCCAGCAGAAAACAAGCCTACAATGAGCAGTTCTTC. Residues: CASRKQAYNEQFF.

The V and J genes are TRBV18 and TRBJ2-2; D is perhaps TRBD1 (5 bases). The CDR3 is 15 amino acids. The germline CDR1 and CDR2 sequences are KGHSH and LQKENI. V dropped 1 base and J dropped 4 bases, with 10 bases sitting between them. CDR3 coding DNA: TGTGCCAGCTCACCACAGGGGTGGGCCACCGGGGAGCTGTTTTTT. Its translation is CASSPQGWATGELFF.

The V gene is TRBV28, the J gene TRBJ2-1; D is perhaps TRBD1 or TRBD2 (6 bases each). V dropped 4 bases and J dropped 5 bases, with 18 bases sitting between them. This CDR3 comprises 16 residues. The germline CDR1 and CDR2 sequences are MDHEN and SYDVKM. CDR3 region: CASSSLGGAGDNEQFF. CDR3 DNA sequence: TGTGCCAGCAGTTCTCTGGGGGGCGCGGGCGACAATGAGCAGTTCTTC. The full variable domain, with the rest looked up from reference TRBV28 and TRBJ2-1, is DVKVTQSSRYLVKRTGEKVFLECVQDMDHENMFWYRQDPGLGLRLIYFSYDVKMKEKGDIPEGYSVSREKKERFSLILESASTNQTSMYLCASSSLGGAGDNEQFFGPGTRLTVL.

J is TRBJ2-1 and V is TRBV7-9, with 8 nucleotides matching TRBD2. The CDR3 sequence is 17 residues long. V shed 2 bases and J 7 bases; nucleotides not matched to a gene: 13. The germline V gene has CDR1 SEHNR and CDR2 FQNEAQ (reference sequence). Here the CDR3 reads CASSLPAGVPNHNEQFF. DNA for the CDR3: TGTGCCAGCAGCTTACCAGCGGGAGTCCCCAACCATAATGAGCAGTTCTTC.